Below are 22 T cell receptor beta chains sequenced from a single sample in a study of T-cell memory formation after mild COVID-19. TCRdb used MiXCR to reprocess the 5' RACE reads, holding one entry per CDR3 protein. This table has about 200,000 distinct CDR3 sequences, over 9% appearing once. Sequencing used PBMCs or a T cell subset sorted from them (not recorded which). The receptors come from a man younger than 30 who had mild COVID-19 (a few samples of this study predate the infection). Cell type and time point are not known.

The chain recombines TRBV2 with TRBJ1-1; unclear D gene. The CDR3 runs 12 residues. Germline loops: CDR1 SNHLY, CDR2 FYNNEI. Between the trimmed V and J ends, which lost 8 bases and 6 bases, there was a span of 13 bases. The CDR3 sequence is CASVNYGPEAFF. The CDR3 DNA is TGTGCCAGCGTTAATTATGGCCCTGAAGCTTTCTTT. The full variable domain, completed using reference TRBV2 and TRBJ1-1, is EPEVTQTPSHQVTQMGQEVILRCVPISNHLYFYWYRQILGQKVEFLVSFYNNEISEKSEIFDDQFSVERPDGSNFTLKIRSTKLEDSAMYFCASVNYGPEAFFGQGTRLTVV.

This rearrangement joins TRBV5-1 to TRBJ2-5; the D gene is possibly TRBD2 (5 bases). V lost 4 bases and J lost 2, with 21 bases in between. CDR1 is SGHRS, CDR2 YFSETQ, per germline. The CDR3 has 17 residues. This CDR3 is CASSDPTRGRRQETQYF. DNA of the CDR3: TGCGCCAGCAGCGACCCGACCCGGGGTAGAAGGCAAGAGACCCAGTACTTC.

This clonotype has a count of ten or more. This chain uses TRBV11-2 with TRBJ2-1, with D tentatively TRBD2 (5 bases). Trimming pared 5 bases from V and 10 bases from J, leaving 18 bases between. Germline CDR1 and CDR2: SGHAT and FQNNGV. CDR3 size: 14 residues. The DNA for the CDR3 is TGTGCCAGCAGCCCGGTTGGGGAGACGGGCGAGCAGTTCTTC. Translating gives CASSPVGETGEQFF.

This clonotype was seen more than once but under ten times. This sequence joins TRBV19 and TRBJ1-1; D may be TRBD1 (6 bases). Germline V gene data show CDR1 as LNHDA and CDR2 as SQIVND (reference sequence). This CDR3 region has 14 residues. Between the trimmed V and J ends, which lost 4 bases and 1 base, there was a span of 10 bases. The CDR3 reads CASSRGAENTEAFF. The CDR3 coding sequence is TGTGCCAGTAGTAGGGGGGCGGAGAACACTGAAGCTTTCTTT.

V gene TRBV6-5 combines with J gene TRBJ1-2; unclear D gene. Germline loops: CDR1 MNHEY, CDR2 SVGAGI. The CDR3 length is 13 residues. V gave up 5 bases and J gave up 3 bases, with 10 bases separating them. CDR3 region: CASSRRMDYGYTF. In DNA, the CDR3 is TGTGCCAGCAGTCGACGAATGGACTATGGCTACACCTTC.

The chain uses TRBV9 and TRBJ1-2; TRBD1 is a possible D gene (5 bases). This CDR3 region has 13 residues. V shed 7 bases and J shed 2 bases, with 12 bases lying between them. Germline loops: CDR1 SGDLS, CDR2 YYNGEE. CDR3 in amino acids: CASGAGLNYGYTF. In DNA form, the CDR3 reads TGTGCCAGCGGTGCAGGGCTCAACTATGGCTACACCTTC.

V and J are TRBV11-3 and TRBJ2-7; D is ambiguous. The germline gives CDR1 SGHNT, CDR2 YENEEA. The CDR3 runs to 17 residues. With 0 bases removed from V and 5 bases from J, the gap between germline ends came to 20 bases. The CDR3 sequence is CASSLDVAAGASHEQYF. The CDR3 DNA follows: TGTGCCAGCAGCTTAGATGTTGCGGCAGGCGCCAGCCACGAGCAGTACTTC.

This clonotype was counted at least ten times. The rearrangement uses TRBV7-9 and TRBJ2-5; weak D call: TRBD1 (5 bases). Germline-derived CDR1 and CDR2 are SEHNR and FQNEAQ (reference sequence). CDR3 length: 14 residues. The ends were cut back, 2 bases at V and 7 bases at J, with 14 bases in the middle. The CDR3 DNA follows: TGTGCCAGCAGCTTACTTACAGGACCGGTGACCCAGTACTTC. Its protein is CASSLLTGPVTQYF.

The chain couples TRBV4-1 to TRBJ1-5; perhaps TRBD1 as D (5 bases). The germline V and J ends were trimmed by 3 bases and 3 bases, with 15 bases remaining between them. The germline gives CDR1 MGHRA, CDR2 YSYEKL. This CDR3 contains 16 residues. Here the CDR3 DNA reads TGCGCCAGCAGCCACCCCCCGGCAGGGCTCAATCAGCCCCAGCATTTT. This encodes CASSHPPAGLNQPQHF.

There are a few counts of this clonotype. The rearrangement uses TRBV7-2 and TRBJ2-7; TRBD1 might be the D (6 bases). CDR3 length equals 15 residues. Per germline, CDR1 SGHTA and CDR2 FQGNSA. The ends were cut back, 5 bases at V and 0 bases at J, with 14 bases in the middle. The CDR3 bases are TGTGCCAGCAGCAACCGGGACACGAGCTCCTACGAGCAGTACTTC. Encoded protein: CASSNRDTSSYEQYF.

This clonotype was picked up many times. The V and J genes are TRBV12-3 or TRBV12-4 and TRBJ2-3; D possibly matches TRBD1 or TRBD2 (5 bases each). The CDR3 is 15 residues long. Deletions cut 7 bases from V and 1 base from J, with 15 bases between. The CDR3 sequence is CASTTALGGTDTQYF. CDR3 DNA sequence: TGTGCCAGCACGACAGCTTTGGGGGGCACAGATACGCAGTATTTT.

The table lists this clonotype with a few counts. The chain has TRBV20-1 and TRBJ1-1; no definite D call. Trimming stripped 6 bases from V and 1 base from J, with 6 bases between. Germline assignment: CDR1 DFQATT and CDR2 SNEGSKA (reference sequence). This CDR3 region has 11 residues. The CDR3 loop is CSAYQNTEAFF. In DNA form, the CDR3 reads TGCAGTGCATACCAGAACACTGAAGCTTTCTTT.

V usage is TRBV20-1 and J usage is TRBJ2-5, with D tentatively TRBD1 (6 bases). Trimming removed 6 bases from V and 5 bases from J, with 13 bases in between. The CDR3 extends over 12 amino acids. The germline V gene encodes CDR1 DFQATT and CDR2 SNEGSKA (reference sequence). CDR3 sequence (DNA): TGCAGTGCCCAGCTTACAGGGGAGACCCAGTACTTC. Translation gives CSAQLTGETQYF.

This clonotype was detected ten times or more. V and J are TRBV9 and TRBJ2-3, with D unresolved. The germline V gene encodes CDR1 SGDLS and CDR2 YYNGEE. V shed 2 bases and J shed 2 bases, with 6 bases lying between them. The CDR3 has 13 residues. The CDR3 DNA sequence: TGTGCCAGCAGCGTCCTAAACACAGATACGCAGTATTTT. As protein: CASSVLNTDTQYF.

V gene TRBV15 combines with J gene TRBJ1-4, with D unresolved. This CDR3 has 15 amino acids. Looked up from germline, CDR1 is LNHNV and CDR2 is YYDKDF (reference sequence). Trimming took 1 base from V and 5 from J, leaving 11 bases between them. The CDR3 DNA reads TGTGCCACCAGCAGAGCCGGGCAGCCAAATGAAAAACTGTTTTTT. Its protein is CATSRAGQPNEKLFF.

There are a few counts of this clonotype. Sequence at one end of the junction differs from germline and may be a read error. The rearrangement uses TRBV2 and TRBJ2-7; D uncertain. Germline V gene lookup returns CDR1 SNHLY and CDR2 FYNNEI. This CDR3 has 11 residues. CDR3 in amino acids: CASGEFGEQYF. The DNA of the CDR3 is TGTGCCAGCGGTGAGTTCGGCGAGCAGTACTTC.

The rearrangement joins TRBV5-1 to TRBJ1-2, with D hard to call. Germline V CDR1 and CDR2: SGHRS, YFSETQ. The V gene lost 4 bases and the J gene lost 4 bases, with 11 bases spanning the gap. The CDR3 spans 13 residues. This CDR3 is CASSDGPTYGYTF. The CDR3, as DNA: TGCGCCAGCAGCGATGGGCCGACCTATGGCTACACCTTC.

The CDR3 spells CASSQDLFGSGQVSYYGYTF. CDR3 sequence (DNA): TGTGCCAGCAGCCAAGATCTGTTCGGTTCCGGACAGGTCTCTTACTATGGCTACACCTTC. The rearrangement links TRBV4-2 to TRBJ1-2; TRBD1 agrees at 7 bases. The CDR3 runs 20 residues. Germline-derived CDR1 and CDR2 are LGHNA and YNFKEQ. Trimming took 0 bases from V and 3 from J; bases not matched to a gene: 19.

This clonotype was recorded many times. The rearrangement links TRBV3-1 to TRBJ2-7, with D unclear. The CDR3 is 12 amino acids. Germline V gene lookup returns CDR1 LGHDT and CDR2 YNNKEL (reference sequence). Trimming shortened V by 1 base and J by 3 bases, and 4 bases separated the two germline ends. As DNA, the CDR3 is TGTGCCAGCAGCCAAGGGGGCTACGAGCAGTACTTC. Amino acids: CASSQGGYEQYF.

Ten or more counts support this clonotype. The CDR3 here is CASSPDRTSTDTQYF. CDR3 sequence (DNA): TGTGCCAGCAGTCCGGACAGGACAAGCACAGATACGCAGTATTTT. The chain couples TRBV12-3 or TRBV12-4 to TRBJ2-3; 7 bases align to TRBD1. The length of the CDR3 is 15 residues. With V trimmed by 5 bases and J by 0 bases, 5 bases remained unmatched.

A few counts support this clonotype. J is TRBJ1-1 and V is TRBV2, with 7 positions matching TRBD1. The CDR3 sequence is 16 residues long. Germline loops: CDR1 SNHLY, CDR2 FYNNEI. The junction had 13 bases not matched to a gene; V was cut back by 8 bases and J by 1 base. In DNA, the CDR3 is TGTGCCAGCGGGGCTGGCCGGGGACAGCGGAACACTGAAGCTTTCTTT. Translation: CASGAGRGQRNTEAFF.

This clonotype turned up a few times. This chain connects TRBV10-2 to TRBJ2-5; TRBD2 is a possible D gene (5 bases). This CDR3 region has 14 residues. Germline loops: CDR1 WSHSY, CDR2 SAAADI. Trimming took 5 bases from V and 1 from J, leaving 11 bases between them. The CDR3: CASSLREIQETQYF. The CDR3 DNA reads as TGCGCCAGCAGTCTACGGGAAATCCAAGAGACCCAGTACTTC.